A selection of T cell receptor beta chains follows, all from one sample in a study of blood T cells in healthy people across ages. TCRdb ran MiXCR on the 5' RACE reads and lists one entry per CDR3 protein. Here the sample spans fewer than 1,000,000 distinct CDR3 sequences, 46% being singletons. The material sequenced was blood. The receptor set was obtained from a man of 80 years or more in good health. Each CDR3 is given with its conserved first and last residue. Expanded clones get a size class; other rows say once, few or many, or leave the size out.

j_gene: TRBJ1-4; abundance: .; v_gene: TRBV29-1; CDR3aa: CSASGGSNEKLFF
j_gene: TRBJ2-5; abundance: .; v_gene: TRBV7-2; CDR3aa: CASSLVNAVQETQYF
j_gene: TRBJ1-4; abundance: .; v_gene: TRBV27; CDR3aa: CASRGRRTGLNEKLFF
j_gene: TRBJ2-7; abundance: once; v_gene: TRBV4-1; CDR3aa: CASSQANSYEQYF
j_gene: TRBJ1-2; abundance: .; v_gene: TRBV10-3; CDR3aa: CASSREGGDGYTF
j_gene: TRBJ2-2; abundance: .; v_gene: TRBV20-1; CDR3aa: CSATGDANTGELFF
j_gene: TRBJ2-1; abundance: many; v_gene: TRBV12-3/TRBV12-4; CDR3aa: CASSLSLAGNEQFF
j_gene: TRBJ2-1; abundance: .; v_gene: TRBV18; CDR3aa: CASSQGLGMEEQFF
j_gene: .; abundance: .; v_gene: TRBV19; CDR3aa: CASMMTIGGETQYF
j_gene: TRBJ2-3; abundance: few; v_gene: TRBV5-4; CDR3aa: CASRGLPSTDTQYF
j_gene: TRBJ2-3; abundance: .; v_gene: TRBV3-1; CDR3aa: CASSQGQGFTDTQYF
j_gene: TRBJ2-7; abundance: .; v_gene: TRBV27; CDR3aa: CASSSIAGGPNYNEQYF
j_gene: TRBJ2-6; abundance: .; v_gene: TRBV30; CDR3aa: CAWRPGANVLTF
j_gene: TRBJ2-5; abundance: .; v_gene: TRBV15; CDR3aa: CATSGASGGETQYF
j_gene: TRBJ2-2; abundance: .; v_gene: TRBV5-1; CDR3aa: CASSSAGQTNTGELFF
j_gene: TRBJ2-7; abundance: few; v_gene: TRBV6-2/TRBV6-3; CDR3aa: CASSYGGIYEQYF
j_gene: .; abundance: few; v_gene: TRBV3-1; CDR3aa: CASSLTPDTKSYNEQYF
j_gene: TRBJ2-1; abundance: few; v_gene: TRBV5-6; CDR3aa: CASSTEGAVLNEQFF
j_gene: TRBJ2-1; abundance: .; v_gene: TRBV20-1; CDR3aa: CSASVLAGPYEQFF
j_gene: TRBJ2-3; abundance: .; v_gene: TRBV28; CDR3aa: CASSFLNSGGPDTQYF
j_gene: TRBJ2-5; abundance: .; v_gene: TRBV20-1; CDR3aa: CSAPLGAGGQETQYF
j_gene: TRBJ2-1; abundance: .; v_gene: TRBV5-6; CDR3aa: CASSRSGGRGSEQFF
j_gene: TRBJ2-3; abundance: .; v_gene: TRBV12-3/TRBV12-4; CDR3aa: CASSFSATTDTQYF
j_gene: TRBJ1-2; abundance: .; v_gene: TRBV14; CDR3aa: CASSRGTWDYGYTF
j_gene: TRBJ2-1; abundance: .; v_gene: TRBV19; CDR3aa: CASTPLAGGYNEQFF
j_gene: TRBJ2-3; abundance: few; v_gene: TRBV6-5; CDR3aa: CASKRGPADTQYF
j_gene: TRBJ2-7; abundance: .; v_gene: TRBV29-1; CDR3aa: CSVEFRLAGRNEQYF
j_gene: TRBJ2-7; abundance: .; v_gene: TRBV5-4; CDR3aa: CASSPPDRAAEQYF
j_gene: TRBJ2-1; abundance: once; v_gene: TRBV4-3; CDR3aa: CASSHRPAINYNEQFF
j_gene: TRBJ2-3; abundance: .; v_gene: TRBV3-1; CDR3aa: CASSQDDRVLAGKEGTDTQYF
j_gene: TRBJ2-3; abundance: .; v_gene: TRBV28; CDR3aa: CASTRGGNSDTRYF
j_gene: TRBJ2-2; abundance: .; v_gene: TRBV12-3/TRBV12-4; CDR3aa: CASSFGGGQSGELFF
j_gene: .; abundance: .; v_gene: TRBV6-5; CDR3aa: CASRQGAINIQYF
j_gene: TRBJ2-1; abundance: .; v_gene: TRBV7-9; CDR3aa: CASSPVGGAYNEQFF
j_gene: TRBJ2-7; abundance: .; v_gene: TRBV7-2; CDR3aa: CASSLGREKYEQYF
j_gene: TRBJ1-1; abundance: .; v_gene: TRBV4-1; CDR3aa: CASSQDWNIEAFF
j_gene: TRBJ1-6; abundance: .; v_gene: TRBV7-9; CDR3aa: CASSLVDSPHHF
j_gene: TRBJ1-1; abundance: few; v_gene: TRBV5-1; CDR3aa: CASSMSVQRREAFF
j_gene: TRBJ2-1; abundance: .; v_gene: TRBV12-3/TRBV12-4; CDR3aa: CASSFVPLRYNEQFF
j_gene: TRBJ2-1; abundance: few; v_gene: TRBV15; CDR3aa: CATSNFHLSAGNEQFF
j_gene: TRBJ2-4; abundance: few; v_gene: TRBV12-3/TRBV12-4; CDR3aa: CASGWPNEQYF
j_gene: TRBJ2-3; abundance: few; v_gene: TRBV20-1; CDR3aa: CSARGEFSTDTQYF
j_gene: TRBJ2-3; abundance: .; v_gene: TRBV7-2; CDR3aa: CASSLGAVRGSAADTQYF
j_gene: TRBJ2-5; abundance: .; v_gene: TRBV5-1; CDR3aa: CASSYLAGEGYEQYF
j_gene: TRBJ2-1; abundance: .; v_gene: TRBV5-1; CDR3aa: CASSSGPQRSEQFF
j_gene: TRBJ2-7; abundance: .; v_gene: TRBV28; CDR3aa: CASSYISTPYEQYF
j_gene: TRBJ2-7; abundance: few; v_gene: TRBV5-1; CDR3aa: CASSLVGGHEQYF
j_gene: TRBJ2-1; abundance: few; v_gene: TRBV7-3; CDR3aa: CASSSSGLDYNEQFF
j_gene: TRBJ2-7; abundance: .; v_gene: TRBV28; CDR3aa: CASSTGGGREQYF
j_gene: TRBJ1-2; abundance: few; v_gene: TRBV6-1; CDR3aa: CASSVGNYGYTF
j_gene: TRBJ1-2; abundance: few; v_gene: TRBV9; CDR3aa: CASSFQDISYGYTF
j_gene: TRBJ2-5; abundance: once; v_gene: TRBV13; CDR3aa: CASSQRGLYQETQYF
j_gene: TRBJ2-6; abundance: .; v_gene: TRBV11-2; CDR3aa: CASSRDRSSGANVLTF